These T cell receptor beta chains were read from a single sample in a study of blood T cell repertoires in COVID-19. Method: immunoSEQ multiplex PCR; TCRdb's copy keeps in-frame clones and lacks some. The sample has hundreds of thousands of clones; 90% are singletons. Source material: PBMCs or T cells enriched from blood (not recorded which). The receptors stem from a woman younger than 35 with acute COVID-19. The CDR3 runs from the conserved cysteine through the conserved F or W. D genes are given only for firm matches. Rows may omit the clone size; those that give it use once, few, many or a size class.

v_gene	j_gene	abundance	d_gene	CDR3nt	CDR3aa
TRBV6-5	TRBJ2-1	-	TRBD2	TGTGCCAGCAGTTCCGGACTAGCGGTCAATGAGCAGTTCTTC	CASSSGLAVNEQFF
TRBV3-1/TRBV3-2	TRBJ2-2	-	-	TGTGCCAGCAGCCAGGTGTTGGCTTTCACCGGGGAGCTGTTTTTT	CASSQVLAFTGELFF
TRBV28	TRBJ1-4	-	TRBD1	TGTGCCAGCAGTCCCGGACAGGGAACCGAAAAACTGTTTTTT	CASSPGQGTEKLFF
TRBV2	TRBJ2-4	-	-	TGTGCCAGCAGTGAATTAGGGGGAAATTATGACATTCAGTACTTC	CASSELGGNYDIQYF
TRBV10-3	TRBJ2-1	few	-	TGTGCCATCATGGGCAGGGTCAATGAGCAGTTCTTC	CAIMGRVNEQFF
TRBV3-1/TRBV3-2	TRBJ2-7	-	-	TGTGCCAGCAGCCAAGAGACTCCTTTGAGCTCCTACGAGCAGTACTTC	CASSQETPLSSYEQYF
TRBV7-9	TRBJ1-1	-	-	TGTGCCAGCAGCTCCGACCCGACAAGAACTGAAGCTTTCTTT	CASSSDPTRTEAFF
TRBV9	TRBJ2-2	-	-	TGTGCCAGCAGCGTAGGGAGGGATAGGGGCACCGGGGAGCTGTTTTTT	CASSVGRDRGTGELFF
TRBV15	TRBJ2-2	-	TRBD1	TGTGCCACCAGCGAGACAGGGGGACAGGCCGGGGAGCTGTTTTTT	CATSETGGQAGELFF
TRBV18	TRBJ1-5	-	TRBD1	TGTGCCAGCTCAAGTGGGACAGGGATGGATCAGCCCCAGCATTTT	CASSSGTGMDQPQHF
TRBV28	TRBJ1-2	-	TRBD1	TGTGCCAGCAGTCCGATCTCCCCCACAAGGCGGACAGGGGATGGCTACACCTTC	CASSPISPTRRTGDGYTF
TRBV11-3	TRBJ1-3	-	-	TGTGCCAGCAGCTCACCGACTAGCTCTGGAAACACCATATATTTT	CASSSPTSSGNTIYF
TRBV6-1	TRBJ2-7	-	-	TGTGCCAGCAGTGAAAGGGGCAGGGTAGTCGAGCAGTACTTC	CASSERGRVVEQYF
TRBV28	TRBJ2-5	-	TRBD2	TGTGCCAGCAGTTCGTGGACTAGCGGGGCCAGGGAGACCCAGTACTTC	CASSSWTSGARETQYF
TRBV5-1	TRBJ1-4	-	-	TGCGCCAGCTCCCCACGGCAGGGTAATGAAAAACTGTTTTTT	CASSPRQGNEKLFF
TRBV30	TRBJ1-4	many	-	TGTGCCTGGAGCTTCCCGGGGGAAAAACTGTTTTTT	CAWSFPGEKLFF
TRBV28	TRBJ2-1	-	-	TGTGCCAGCAGTGACAGCTACTCCCCCTACAATGAGCAGTTCTTC	CASSDSYSPYNEQFF
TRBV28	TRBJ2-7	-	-	TGTGCCAGCAGTTTCCCAGGGGCCTACTCCACCTACGAGCAGTACTTC	CASSFPGAYSTYEQYF
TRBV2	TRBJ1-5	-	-	TGTGCCAGCAGTGTCCAGGGGCCCGATCAGCCCCAGCATTTT	CASSVQGPDQPQHF
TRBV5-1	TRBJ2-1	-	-	TGCGCCAGCAGCTTGGCCGAGGGAAACAATGAGCAGTTCTTC	CASSLAEGNNEQFF
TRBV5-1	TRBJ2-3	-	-	TGCGCCAGCAGCTCGGGACAAAGCACAGATACGCAGTATTTT	CASSSGQSTDTQYF
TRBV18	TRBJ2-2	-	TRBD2	TGTGCCAGCTCAACCGCTAGCGGGACCACGGAGGGCACCGGGGAGCTGTTTTTT	CASSTASGTTEGTGELFF
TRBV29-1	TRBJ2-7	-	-	TGCAGCGTTGAAGATCGACAGTCCTACGAGCAGTACTTC	CSVEDRQSYEQYF
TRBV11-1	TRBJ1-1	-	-	TGTGCCAGCAGCGCTTACAGGAACACTGAAGCTTTCTTT	CASSAYRNTEAFF
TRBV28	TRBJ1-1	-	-	TGTGCCAGCAGTTTATGGGGGGCCCGAACTGAAGCTTTCTTT	CASSLWGARTEAFF
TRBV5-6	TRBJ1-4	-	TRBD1	TGTGCCAGCAGCCCAAGACAGGGTCGGAATGAAAAACTGTTTTTT	CASSPRQGRNEKLFF